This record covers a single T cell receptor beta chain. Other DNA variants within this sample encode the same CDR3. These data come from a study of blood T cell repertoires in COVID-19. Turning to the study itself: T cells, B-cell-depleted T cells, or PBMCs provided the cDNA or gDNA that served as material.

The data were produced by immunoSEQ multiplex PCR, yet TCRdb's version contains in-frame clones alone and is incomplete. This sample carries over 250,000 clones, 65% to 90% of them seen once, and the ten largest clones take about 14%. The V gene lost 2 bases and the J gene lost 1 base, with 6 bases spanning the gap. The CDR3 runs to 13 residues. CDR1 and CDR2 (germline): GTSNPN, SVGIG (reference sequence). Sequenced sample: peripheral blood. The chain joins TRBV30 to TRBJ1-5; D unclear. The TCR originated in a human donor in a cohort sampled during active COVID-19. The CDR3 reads CAWSRGSNQPQHF. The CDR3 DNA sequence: TGTGCCTGGAGTAGAGGGAGCAATCAGCCCCAGCATTTT.